Here is one TCR beta chain with its context. This clonotype was seen repeatedly, ten times or more. The antigen it recognizes is unknown. No much larger clone exists at a distance of one base, and base qualities are not known. This sample stems from a study of T cells in Graves' hyperthyroidism and ophthalmopathy (dated by TCRdb to the late 2010s). Some background on the complete study: Peripheral blood was sampled at the time of initial diagnosis, prior to any treatment. An independent validation cohort of 18 to 20 hyperthyroidism patients and more than 15 patients who later progressed to ophthalmopathy tested prospective prediction of ophthalmopathy. According to the paper, TCR Vbeta CDR3 sequencing was carried out on around 140 peripheral blood samples, which came from about 45 ophthalmopathy, around 74 hyperthyroidism and roughly 17 progressor patients. TCR V-J signatures able to tell the groups apart were searched for in a discovery cohort of some 97 patients, of whom more than 40 had Graves' ophthalmopathy and about 60 had stable Graves' hyperthyroidism. In several Graves' hyperthyroidism patients, the study also compared T-cell repertoires from thyroid tissue with T-cell repertoires from blood. The roughly 91 discovery patients were randomly divided into training and test sets at a 7:3 ratio. After sampling, hyperthyroidism patients received methimazole starting at 30 mg daily, and ophthalmopathy patients received high-dose intravenous methylprednisolone.

A patient counted as having stable Graves' hyperthyroidism if no progression to ophthalmopathy occurred over 18 months of follow-up. Hyperthyroidism patients were aged 18 to 65 years and newly diagnosed, with disease duration of less than 2 months. Any patient with an uncontrolled infection, another autoimmune disease, pregnancy or lactation was excluded. Diagnoses were established on the basis of clinical symptoms, serum thyroxine and TRAb, thyroid ultrasound, and orbital computed tomography. PBMCs were separated from roughly 10 ml of fresh peripheral blood using Ficoll-Paque density gradient centrifugation. Trizol reagent was used to extract total RNA, and RNA quality was then checked on an Agilent 2100 Bioanalyzer. Beyond this particular receptor, the publication reports: Ophthalmopathy was separated from stable hyperthyroidism by a 13 V-J signature model, with about 88% sensitivity and about 81% specificity obtained in cross-validation and 80%/75% obtained in testing. Most expanded thyroid clonotypes (frequency above 0.001) were also found in blood, which suggests that blood repertoires may mirror thyroid immune responses. Sample size was not statistically predetermined, and investigators were not blinded to group allocation. In validation, the model predicted progression to ophthalmopathy a median of around six months before onset, with around 70% sensitivity and nearly 75% specificity.

TCR beta CDR3 regions were amplified from RNA transcripts. A first-round RT-PCR of the TCR CDR3 used the HTBI primer set with the Qiagen OneStep RT-PCR kit. Libraries were constructed in a second round of multiplex PCR, after which size selection and purification were carried out. Sequencing of the libraries was done on an Illumina HiSeq2000 using paired-end 100 bp reads. Per the source publication's procedure: SOAPnuke was used to process the raw data, with reads discarded if the reads contained adapters or uncalled bases, had a mean Phred below 15, or lacked an exact constant-primer or identifier match. High-quality paired reads were merged with COPE v1.2.5, and unique nucleotide sequences were defined as clonotypes. MiTCR v1.1 was used to align the clonotypes against IMGT TRBV, TRBD and TRBJ reference segments. Analysis was restricted to V-J combinations with a frequency above 0.0001, which covered roughly 99% of repertoires. A TCS score was defined as the ratio of F50 (clonal expansion) to E x V (chaos), with BLOSUM62-based TCRdist applied between CDR3 peptides within each V-J. Welch's t-statistics and random forest reduced several hundred V-J features to fewer than 15, which were used in a naive Bayes classifier (R e1071). TCRdb's own reprocessing of the public reads used fastp at Q25 and MiXCR and kept productive beta chains. When rows share a CDR3 protein, they turn into one entry using the most common DNA and genes. The V and J calls reflect TCRdb's pipeline rather than the authors' work. For this sample the table gives fewer than 800,000 distinct CDR3 sequences, of which approximately 16% were detected only once. Of the sample, roughly 8% falls within the top ten clones.

Per the germline V gene (reference sequence), SEHNR is the CDR1 and FQNEAQ is the CDR2. CDR3 length: 17 amino acids, cysteine to phenylalanine. The only DNA kept is the CDR3, 51 bases in frame from the first base. The V end loses 5 bases and the J end loses 8 bases, and a stretch of 25 bases separates them. The TCR comes from a man in his late teens or twenties with Graves' hyperthyroidism. The V and J genes are TRBV7-9 and TRBJ2-1; TRBD2 might be the D gene, on 7 matching bases. What was sequenced was blood. The DNA sequence follows: TGTGCCAGCAGCCCGGAGGGGGGGTCAGTCAACTTGGATGAGCAGTTCTTC. Its amino acids are CASSPEGGSVNLDEQFF.